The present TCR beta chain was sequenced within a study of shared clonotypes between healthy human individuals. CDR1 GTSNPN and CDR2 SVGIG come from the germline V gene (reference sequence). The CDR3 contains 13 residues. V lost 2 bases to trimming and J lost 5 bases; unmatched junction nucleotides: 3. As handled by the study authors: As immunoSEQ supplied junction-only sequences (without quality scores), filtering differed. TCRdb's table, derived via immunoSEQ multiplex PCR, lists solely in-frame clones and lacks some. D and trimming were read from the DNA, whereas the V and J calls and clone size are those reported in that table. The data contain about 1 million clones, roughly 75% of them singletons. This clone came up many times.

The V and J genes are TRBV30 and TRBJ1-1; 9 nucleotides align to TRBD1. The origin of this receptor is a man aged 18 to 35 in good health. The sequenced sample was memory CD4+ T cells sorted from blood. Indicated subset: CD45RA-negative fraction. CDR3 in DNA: TGTGCCTGGAGTCCTGACAGGGGGACTGAAGCTTTCTTT. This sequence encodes CAWSPDRGTEAFF. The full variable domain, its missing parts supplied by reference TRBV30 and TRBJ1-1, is SQTIHQWPATLVQPVGSPLSLECTVEGTSNPNLYWYRQAAGRGLQLLFYSVGIGQISSEVPQNLSASRPQDRQFILSSKKLLLSDSGFYLCAWSPDRGTEAFFGQGTRLTVV.